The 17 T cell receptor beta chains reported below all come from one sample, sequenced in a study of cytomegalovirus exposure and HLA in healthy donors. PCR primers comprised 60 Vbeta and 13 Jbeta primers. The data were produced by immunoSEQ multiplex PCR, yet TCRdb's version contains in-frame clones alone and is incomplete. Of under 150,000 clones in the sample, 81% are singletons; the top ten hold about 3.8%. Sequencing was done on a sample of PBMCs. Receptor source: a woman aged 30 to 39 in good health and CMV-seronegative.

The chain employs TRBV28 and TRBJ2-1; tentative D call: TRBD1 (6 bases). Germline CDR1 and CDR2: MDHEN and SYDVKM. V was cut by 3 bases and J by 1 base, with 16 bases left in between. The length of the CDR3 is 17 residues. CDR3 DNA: TGTGCCAGCAGTTTTCCGTCAGGGGTTGGGTCCTACAATGAGCAGTTCTTC. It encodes CASSFPSGVGSYNEQFF.

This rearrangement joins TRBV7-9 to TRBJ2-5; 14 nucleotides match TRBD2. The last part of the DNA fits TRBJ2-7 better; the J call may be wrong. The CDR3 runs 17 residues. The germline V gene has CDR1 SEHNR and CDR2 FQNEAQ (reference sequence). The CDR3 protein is CASSSGLAGGPRSEQYF. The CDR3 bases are TGTGCCAGCAGCTCAGGACTAGCGGGAGGACCTCGGTCCGAGCAGTACTTC.

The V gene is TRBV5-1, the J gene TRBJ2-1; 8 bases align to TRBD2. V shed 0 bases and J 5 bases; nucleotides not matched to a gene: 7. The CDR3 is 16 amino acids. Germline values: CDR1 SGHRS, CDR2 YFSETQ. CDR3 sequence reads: CASSLVPGLDHNEQFF. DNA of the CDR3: TGCGCCAGCAGCTTGGTACCGGGACTAGACCACAATGAGCAGTTCTTC.

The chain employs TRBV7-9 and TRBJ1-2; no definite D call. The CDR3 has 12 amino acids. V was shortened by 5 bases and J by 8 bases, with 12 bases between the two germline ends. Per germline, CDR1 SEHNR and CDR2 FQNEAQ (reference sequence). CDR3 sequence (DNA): TGTGCCAGCAGCATGGAGATCGTCGGCTACACCTTC. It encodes CASSMEIVGYTF.

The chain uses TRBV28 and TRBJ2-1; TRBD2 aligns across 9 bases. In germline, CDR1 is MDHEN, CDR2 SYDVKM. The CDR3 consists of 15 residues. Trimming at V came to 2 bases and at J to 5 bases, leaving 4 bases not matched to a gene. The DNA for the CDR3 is TGTGCCAGCAGTTTAGCGGGAGGGTTGGACAATGAGCAGTTCTTC. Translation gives CASSLAGGLDNEQFF.

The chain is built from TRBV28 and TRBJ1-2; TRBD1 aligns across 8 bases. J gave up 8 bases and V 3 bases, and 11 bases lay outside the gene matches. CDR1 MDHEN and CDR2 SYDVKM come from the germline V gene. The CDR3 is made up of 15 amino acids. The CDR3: CASSLDQGAGEGYTF. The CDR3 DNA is TGTGCCAGCAGTTTGGACCAGGGGGCAGGGGAGGGCTACACCTTC.

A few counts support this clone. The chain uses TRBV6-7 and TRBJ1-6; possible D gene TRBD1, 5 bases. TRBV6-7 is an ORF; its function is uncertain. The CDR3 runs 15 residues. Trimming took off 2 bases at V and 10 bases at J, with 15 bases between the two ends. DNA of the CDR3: TGTGCCAGCAGTTACATGGAGGGGAGTTACTCACCCCTCCACTTT. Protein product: CASSYMEGSYSPLHF.

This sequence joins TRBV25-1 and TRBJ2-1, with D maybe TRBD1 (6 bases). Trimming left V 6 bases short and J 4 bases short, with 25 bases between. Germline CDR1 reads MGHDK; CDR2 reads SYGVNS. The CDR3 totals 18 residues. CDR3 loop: CASSSQGIGPGLYNEQFF. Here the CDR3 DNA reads TGTGCCAGCAGCTCCCAGGGGATCGGGCCGGGGTTATACAATGAGCAGTTCTTC.

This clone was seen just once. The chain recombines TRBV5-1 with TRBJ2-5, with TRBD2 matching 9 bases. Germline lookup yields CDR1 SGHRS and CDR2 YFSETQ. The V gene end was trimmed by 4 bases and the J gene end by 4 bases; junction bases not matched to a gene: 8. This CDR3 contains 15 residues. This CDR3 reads CASSPQGTSRETQYF. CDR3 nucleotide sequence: TGCGCCAGCAGCCCACAAGGGACTAGCCGAGAGACCCAGTACTTC.

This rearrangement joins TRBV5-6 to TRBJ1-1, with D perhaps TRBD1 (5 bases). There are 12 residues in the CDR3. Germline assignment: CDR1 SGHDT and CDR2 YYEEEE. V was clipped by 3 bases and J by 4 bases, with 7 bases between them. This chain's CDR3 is CASSWGGTEAFF. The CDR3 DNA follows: TGTGCCAGCAGCTGGGGGGGCACTGAAGCTTTCTTT.

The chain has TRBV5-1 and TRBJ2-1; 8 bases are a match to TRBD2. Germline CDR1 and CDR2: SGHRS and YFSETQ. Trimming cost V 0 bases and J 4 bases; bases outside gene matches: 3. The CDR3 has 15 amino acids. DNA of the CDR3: TGCGCCAGCAGCTTGGACCTAGCGGGTTACAATGAGCAGTTCTTC. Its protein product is CASSLDLAGYNEQFF.

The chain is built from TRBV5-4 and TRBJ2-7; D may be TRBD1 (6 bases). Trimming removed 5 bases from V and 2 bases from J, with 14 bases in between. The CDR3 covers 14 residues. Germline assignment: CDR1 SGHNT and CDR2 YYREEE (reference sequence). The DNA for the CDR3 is TGTGCCAGCAGTATGAACTGGGGGCCCTACGAGCAGTACTTC. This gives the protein CASSMNWGPYEQYF.

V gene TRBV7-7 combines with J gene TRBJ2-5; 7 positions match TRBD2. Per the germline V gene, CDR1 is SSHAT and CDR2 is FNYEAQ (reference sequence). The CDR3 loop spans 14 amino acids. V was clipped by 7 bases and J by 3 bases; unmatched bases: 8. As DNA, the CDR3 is TGTGCCAGCAACATGGGGGGGAGGGAAGAGACCCAGTACTTC. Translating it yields CASNMGGREETQYF.

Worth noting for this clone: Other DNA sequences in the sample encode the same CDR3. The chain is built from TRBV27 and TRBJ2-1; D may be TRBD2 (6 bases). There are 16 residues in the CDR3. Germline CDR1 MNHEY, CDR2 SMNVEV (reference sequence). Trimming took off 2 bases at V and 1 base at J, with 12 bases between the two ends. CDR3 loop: CASSLAGLGSYNEQFF. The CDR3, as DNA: TGTGCCAGCAGTTTAGCGGGACTGGGGTCCTACAATGAGCAGTTCTTC.

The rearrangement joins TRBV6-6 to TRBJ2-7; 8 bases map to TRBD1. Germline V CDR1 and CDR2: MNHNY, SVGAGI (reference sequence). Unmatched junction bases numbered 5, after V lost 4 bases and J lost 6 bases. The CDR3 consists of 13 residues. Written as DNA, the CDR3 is TGTGCCAGCAGTTCCGCGACAGGGGCCGAGCAGTACTTC. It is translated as CASSSATGAEQYF.

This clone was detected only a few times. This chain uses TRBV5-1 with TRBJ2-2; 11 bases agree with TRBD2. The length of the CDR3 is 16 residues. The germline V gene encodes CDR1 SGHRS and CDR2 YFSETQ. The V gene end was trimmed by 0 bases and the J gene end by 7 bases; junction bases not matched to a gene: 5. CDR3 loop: CASSLDSGRAFGELFF. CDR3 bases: TGCGCCAGCAGCTTGGATAGCGGGAGGGCCTTCGGGGAGCTGTTTTTT.

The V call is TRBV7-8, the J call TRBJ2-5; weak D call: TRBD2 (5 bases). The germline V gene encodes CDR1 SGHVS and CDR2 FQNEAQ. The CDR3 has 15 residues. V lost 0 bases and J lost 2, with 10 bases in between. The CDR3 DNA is TGTGCCAGCAGCTTAGCGCTAGCCTATCAAGAGACCCAGTACTTC. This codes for CASSLALAYQETQYF.